Detailed here is one TCR beta chain. Profiling relied on immunoSEQ multiplex PCR, and the TCRdb table lists in-frame clones only, not all of them. Found here are approximately 68,000 clones, over 75% of them singletons; the top ten hold less than 3%. Germline V gives CDR1 SGHRS, CDR2 YFSETQ. Trimming took 0 bases from V and 2 from J, leaving 12 bases between them. This CDR3 is 15 amino acids long. The data derive from a study of blood T cell repertoires in COVID-19. The receptor was isolated from a man between 65 and 79 years old with active or convalescent COVID-19. The chain combines TRBV5-1 with TRBJ2-7, with a possible D match to TRBD2 (6 bases). The sequenced sample consisted of peripheral blood. CDR3 residues: CASSLAVREAYEQYF. CDR3 DNA: TGCGCCAGCAGCTTGGCCGTGCGGGAAGCCTACGAGCAGTACTTC.